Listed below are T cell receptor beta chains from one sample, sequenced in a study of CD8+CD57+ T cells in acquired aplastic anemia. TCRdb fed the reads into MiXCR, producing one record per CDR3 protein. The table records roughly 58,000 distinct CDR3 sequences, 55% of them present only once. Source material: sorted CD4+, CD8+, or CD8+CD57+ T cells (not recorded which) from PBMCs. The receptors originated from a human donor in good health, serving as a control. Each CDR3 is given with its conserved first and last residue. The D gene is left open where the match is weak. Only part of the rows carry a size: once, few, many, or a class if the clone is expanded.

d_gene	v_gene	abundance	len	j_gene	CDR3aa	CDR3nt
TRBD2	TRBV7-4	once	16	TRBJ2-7	CASSLEGTSGSYEQYF	TGTGCCAGCAGCTTAGAAGGGACTAGCGGATCCTACGAGCAGTACTTC
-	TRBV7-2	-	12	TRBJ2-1	CASSFSGNEQFF	TGTGCCAGCAGCTTTAGCGGCAATGAGCAGTTCTTC
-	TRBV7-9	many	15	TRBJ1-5	CASSLPDRGNQPQHF	TGTGCCAGCAGCTTACCCGATCGGGGGAATCAGCCCCAGCATTTT
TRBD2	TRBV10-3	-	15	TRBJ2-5	CAISEARTRGETLYF	TGCGCCATCAGTGAGGCCCGGACTAGAGGGGAGACCCTGTATTTC
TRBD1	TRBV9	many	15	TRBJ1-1	CASSPTGAINTEAFF	TGTGCCAGCAGCCCTACAGGGGCTATTAACACTGAAGCTTTCTTT
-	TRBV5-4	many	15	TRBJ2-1	CASSLLASSYNEQFF	TGTGCCAGCAGCTTGCTAGCGAGCTCCTACAATGAGCAGTTCTTC
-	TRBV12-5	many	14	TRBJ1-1	CASGLVRVRAEAFF	TGTGCTAGTGGTTTGGTCAGGGTTAGGGCTGAAGCTTTCTTT
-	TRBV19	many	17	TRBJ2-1	CASSMDPYSTRINEQFF	TGTGCCAGTAGTATGGACCCGTATAGCACTAGGATCAATGAGCAGTTCTTC
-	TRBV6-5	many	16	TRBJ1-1	CASSYSRTRVGTEAFF	TGTGCCAGCAGTTACTCGAGGACACGGGTGGGGACTGAAGCTTTCTTT
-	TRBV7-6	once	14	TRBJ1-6	CASSLDSQNSPLHF	TGTGCCAGCAGCCTTGACAGCCAGAATTCACCCCTCCACTTT
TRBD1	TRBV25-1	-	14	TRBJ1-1	CASVPGQGGLEAFF	TGTGCCAGCGTACCCGGACAGGGCGGACTTGAAGCTTTCTTT
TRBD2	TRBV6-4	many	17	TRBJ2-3	CASSDGVASGSPDTQYF	TGTGCCAGCAGTGACGGGGTGGCTAGCGGGAGCCCAGATACGCAGTATTTT
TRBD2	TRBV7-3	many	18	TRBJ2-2	CASSLIRAGGPNTGELFF	TGTGCCAGCAGCTTAATTCGAGCGGGAGGACCGAACACCGGGGAGCTGTTTTTT
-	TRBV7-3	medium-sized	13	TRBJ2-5	CASSLGLKETQYF	TGTGCCAGCAGCCTGGGACTGAAAGAGACCCAGTACTTC
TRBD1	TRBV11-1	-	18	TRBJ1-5	CASSSGQGASDSNQPQHF	TGTGCCAGCAGCTCGGGACAGGGGGCGAGTGACAGCAATCAGCCCCAGCATTTT
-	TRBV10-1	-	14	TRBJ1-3	CVSSESGSGDTIYF	TGCGTCAGCAGTGAATCTGGCTCTGGAGACACCATATATTTT
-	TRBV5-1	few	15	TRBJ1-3	CASSLGRSSGNTIYF	TGCGCCAGCAGCTTGGGACGGAGCTCTGGAAACACCATATATTTT
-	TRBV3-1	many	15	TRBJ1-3	CASSQDQGQGNTIYF	TGTGCCAGCAGCCAAGATCAGGGGCAAGGAAACACCATATATTTT
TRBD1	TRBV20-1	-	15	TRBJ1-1	CSALPGQLRNTEAFF	TGCAGTGCCCTCCCGGGACAGTTAAGGAACACTGAAGCTTTCTTT
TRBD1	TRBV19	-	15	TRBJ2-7	CASSLSGTGTYEQYF	TGTGCCAGTAGTCTATCAGGGACAGGGACCTACGAGCAGTACTTC
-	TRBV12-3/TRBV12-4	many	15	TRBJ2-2	CASSPEGRDTGELFF	TGTGCCAGCAGTCCGGAGGGCCGGGACACCGGGGAGCTGTTTTTT
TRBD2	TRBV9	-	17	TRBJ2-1	CASSVVTSGRGYNEQFF	TGTGCCAGCAGCGTCGTGACTAGCGGGAGGGGGTACAATGAGCAGTTCTTC
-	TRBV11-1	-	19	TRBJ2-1	CASSNRVGSGTSSYNEQFF	TGTGCCAGCAGCAACAGGGTGGGTAGCGGCACGAGCTCCTACAATGAGCAGTTCTTC
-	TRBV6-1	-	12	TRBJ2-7	CASSPIFYEQYF	TGTGCCAGCAGCCCCATCTTCTACGAGCAGTACTTC
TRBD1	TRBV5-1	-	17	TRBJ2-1	CASSLATGTGRPNEQFF	TGCGCCAGCAGCTTGGCAACCGGGACAGGGAGGCCCAATGAGCAGTTCTTC
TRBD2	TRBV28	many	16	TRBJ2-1	CASSLYLAGTNNEQFF	TGTGCCAGCAGTTTATATCTAGCGGGAACCAACAATGAGCAGTTCTTC
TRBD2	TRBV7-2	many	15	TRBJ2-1	CASSYSGRVFHEQFF	TGTGCCAGCAGCTATAGCGGGAGGGTATTCCATGAGCAGTTCTTC
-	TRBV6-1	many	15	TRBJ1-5	CASSAQGSRNQPQHF	TGTGCCAGCAGCGCACAGGGTTCGCGCAATCAGCCCCAGCATTTT
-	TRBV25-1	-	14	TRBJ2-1	CASSEELASSEQFF	TGTGCCAGCAGTGAGGAACTAGCTTCGAGTGAGCAGTTCTTC
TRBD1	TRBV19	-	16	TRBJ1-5	CASTKGANPHNQPQHF	TGTGCCAGTACCAAGGGGGCGAATCCCCACAATCAGCCCCAGCATTTT
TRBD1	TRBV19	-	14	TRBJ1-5	CASRPGQGSQPQHF	TGTGCCAGTAGACCGGGACAGGGGAGCCAGCCCCAGCATTTT
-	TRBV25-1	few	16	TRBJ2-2	CASSASPSGNTGELFF	TGTGCCAGCAGTGCCTCCCCGAGCGGGAACACCGGGGAGCTGTTTTTT
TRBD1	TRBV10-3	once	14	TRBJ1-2	CAISEQGKGRGYTF	TGTGCCATCAGTGAACAGGGGAAGGGCCGGGGCTACACCTTC
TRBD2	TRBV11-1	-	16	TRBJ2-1	CASGPATSGRGNEQLF	TGTGCCAGCGGCCCTGCGACTAGCGGGAGAGGCAATGAGCAGCTCTTC
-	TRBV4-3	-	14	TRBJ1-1	CASSQVGPNTEAFF	TGCGCCAGCAGCCAAGTTGGCCCGAACACTGAAGCTTTCTTT